Below are 2 T cell receptor beta chains sequenced from a single sample in a study of cytomegalovirus exposure and HLA in healthy donors. PCR involved 60 Vbeta and 13 Jbeta primers. Assay: immunoSEQ multiplex PCR; the TCRdb copy retains only in-frame clones and omits some. This repertoire comprises approximately 30,000 clones; its ten largest clones make up more than 3.5%. Material for sequencing was PBMCs. Source of these receptors: a woman in her forties in good health and CMV-seropositive.

The chain has TRBV6-1 and TRBJ2-1, with D possibly being TRBD1 (5 bases). The CDR3 length is 13 residues. Germline CDR1 MNHNS, CDR2 SASEGT. V was clipped by 4 bases and J by 12 bases, with 16 bases between them. The CDR3 bases are TGTGCCAGCAGTGTAGGGCAGGGTCAACGGCAGTTCTTC. It codes for CASSVGQGQRQFF.

The chain joins TRBV5-4 to TRBJ2-7; D is uncertain. This CDR3 region has 13 residues. V dropped 4 bases and J dropped 3 bases, with 11 bases sitting between them. The germline gives CDR1 SGHNT, CDR2 YYREEE (reference sequence). The CDR3 sequence is CASSQAYDYEQYF. In DNA form, the CDR3 reads TGTGCCAGCAGCCAGGCATACGACTACGAGCAGTACTTC. The full variable domain, rest sourced from reference TRBV5-4 and TRBJ2-7, is ETGVTQSPTHLIKTRGQQVTLRCSSQSGHNTVSWYQQALGQGPQFIFQYYREEENGRGNFPPRFSGLQFPNYSSELNVNALELDDSALYLCASSQAYDYEQYFGPGTRLTVT.